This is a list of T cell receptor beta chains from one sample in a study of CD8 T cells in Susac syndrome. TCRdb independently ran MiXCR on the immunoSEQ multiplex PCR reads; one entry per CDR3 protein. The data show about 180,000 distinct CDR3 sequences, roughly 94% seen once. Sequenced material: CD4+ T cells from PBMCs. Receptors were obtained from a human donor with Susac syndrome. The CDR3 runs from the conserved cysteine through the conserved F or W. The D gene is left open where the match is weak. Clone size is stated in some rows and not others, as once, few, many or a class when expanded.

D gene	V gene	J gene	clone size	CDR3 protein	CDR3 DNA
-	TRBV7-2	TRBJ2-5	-	CASSLEGMSGETQYF	TGTGCCAGCAGCTTAGAGGGGATGTCAGGAGAGACCCAGTACTTC
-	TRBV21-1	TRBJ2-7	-	CASSNVRDLSSYEQYF	TGTGCCAGCAGCAACGTTAGGGACCTGAGCTCCTACGAGCAGTACTTC
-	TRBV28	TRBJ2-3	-	CASSAQWGRGTDTQYF	TGTGCCAGCAGTGCCCAGTGGGGGCGGGGCACAGATACGCAGTATTTT
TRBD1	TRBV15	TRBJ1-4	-	CATSSYRGRDEKLFF	TGTGCCACCAGCAGTTACAGGGGAAGAGATGAAAAACTGTTTTTT
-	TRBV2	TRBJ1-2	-	CASSEEAVGYTF	TGTGCCAGCAGTGAAGAGGCAGTTGGCTACACCTTC
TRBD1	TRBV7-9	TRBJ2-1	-	CASSFSVTGLYNEQFF	TGTGCCAGCAGCTTCTCGGTGACAGGGCTCTACAATGAGCAGTTCTTC
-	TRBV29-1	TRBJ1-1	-	CSVEGVNTEAFF	TGCAGCGTTGAAGGGGTCAACACTGAAGCTTTCTTT
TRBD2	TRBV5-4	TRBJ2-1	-	CASSTGTSGSELEQFF	TGTGCCAGCAGCACCGGGACTAGCGGGAGTGAGTTGGAGCAGTTCTTC
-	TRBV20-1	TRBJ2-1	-	CSARGPTGPEQFF	TGCAGTGCTAGGGGTCCCACTGGGCCTGAGCAGTTCTTC
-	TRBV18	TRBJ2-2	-	CASSPPPATRRAGELFF	TGTGCCAGCTCACCACCACCCGCCACCAGGAGAGCCGGGGAGCTGTTTTTT
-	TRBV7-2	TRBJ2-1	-	CASSPSPGVDEQFF	TGTGCCAGCAGCCCCTCACCGGGAGTGGATGAGCAGTTCTTC
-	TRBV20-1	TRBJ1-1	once	CSARPSWDTEAFF	TGCAGTGCTAGACCCAGTTGGGACACTGAAGCTTTCTTT
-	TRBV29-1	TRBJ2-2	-	CSASEAGELFF	TGCAGCGCTTCGGAGGCCGGGGAGCTGTTTTTT
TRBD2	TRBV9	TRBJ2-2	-	CASSVELAGATGELFF	TGTGCCAGCAGCGTAGAACTAGCGGGGGCCACCGGGGAGCTGTTTTTT
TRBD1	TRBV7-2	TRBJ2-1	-	CASSLTGQGSNEQFF	TGTGCCAGCAGCTTAACGGGACAGGGGTCCAATGAGCAGTTCTTC
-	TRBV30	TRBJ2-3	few	CAWRFKGGTDTQYF	TGTGCCTGGAGGTTCAAGGGCGGCACAGATACGCAGTATTTT
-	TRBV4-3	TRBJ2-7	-	CASSQGAGNGNEQYF	TGCGCCAGCAGCCAAGGGGCCGGGAACGGTAACGAGCAGTACTTC
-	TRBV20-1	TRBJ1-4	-	CSAIGTVNEKLFF	TGCAGTGCTATCGGGACGGTAAATGAAAAACTGTTTTTT
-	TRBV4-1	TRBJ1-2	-	CASSHPGRDLGGYTF	TGCGCCAGCAGCCACCCGGGACGGGATCTGGGAGGCTACACCTTC
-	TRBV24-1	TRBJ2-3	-	CATSNADTQYF	TGTGCCACCAGTAATGCAGATACGCAGTATTTT
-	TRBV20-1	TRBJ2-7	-	CSAKDSRGYEQYF	TGCAGTGCTAAAGACAGCCGCGGCTACGAGCAGTACTTC
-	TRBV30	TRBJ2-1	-	CAWSQASAYNEQFF	TGTGCCTGGAGTCAGGCTAGCGCTTACAATGAGCAGTTCTTC
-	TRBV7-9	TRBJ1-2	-	CASSLFQVGGYTF	TGTGCCAGCAGCTTATTCCAGGTGGGCGGCTACACCTTC
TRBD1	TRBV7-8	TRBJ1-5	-	CASSLRLGQGGSNQPQHF	TGTGCCAGCAGCTTACGTCTAGGACAGGGAGGTAGCAATCAGCCCCAGCATTTT